This TCR beta chain was identified in a study of T cells in Graves' hyperthyroidism and ophthalmopathy. Study context: Peripheral blood samples were taken at initial diagnosis, prior to any treatment. Study-wide results and limits: Most thyroid clonotypes with frequency above 0.001 were detected in blood. Progression to ophthalmopathy was predicted a median of roughly 6.8 months early.

This clonotype occurred a few times. As yet, its antigen is unknown. This CDR3 is built from 14 residues. Trimming left V 3 bases short and J 5 bases short, with 13 bases between. Exclusion followed for patients with uncontrolled infection, other autoimmune disease, pregnancy or lactation. Regions amplified from RNA transcripts were the TCR beta CDR3 regions. First-round RT-PCR of the TCR CDR3 relied on the HTBI primer set. One entry per CDR3 protein, called by TCRdb with MiXCR from the multiplex PCR reads. The sample has about 550,000 distinct CDR3 sequences, around 21% seen once. This sequence originates from a man between 18 and 35 years old with Graves' hyperthyroidism. Sequences were obtained from blood. The J gene is TRBJ2-5, the V gene TRBV12-3 or TRBV12-4; TRBD2 is a possible D gene (7 bases). The DNA for the CDR3 is TGTGCCAGCAGTTTTAAGGGGGGGTGGGAGACCCAGTACTTC. It encodes CASSFKGGWETQYF.